The clone carrying this TCR beta chain was seen at least ten times. What it binds is unknown. This CDR3 region has 13 residues. Germline V gene data show CDR1 as SQVTM and CDR2 as ANQGSEA. V was shortened by 8 bases and J by 5 bases, with 18 bases between the two germline ends. The cDNA was generated through 5'RACE incorporating 10-nucleotide random UMIs. Each CDR3 protein gets one entry after TCRdb re-called the 5' RACE reads with MiXCR. Of about 66,000 distinct CDR3 sequences listed, roughly 4.4% are singletons. The unsorted libraries originated from 2 million PBMCs kept at -80 C. This sample was included in a study of neurological immune-mediated disorders. The study's findings and limits: None of the CDR3 amino acid sequences of expanded clones recurred across subjects, suggesting private repertoires in all groups.

The receptor's source is a woman in her 70s with multiple sclerosis. The V and J genes are TRBV29-1 and TRBJ1-1, with D possibly TRBD1 on 5 matching bases. The sample was PBMCs. CDR3: CSSLMGVGTEAFF. The CDR3 nucleotides read TGCAGCTCTCTGATGGGGGTCGGGACTGAAGCTTTCTTT.